The 18 T cell receptor beta chains given below trace back to one sample, sequenced in a study of PD-1 blockade in classical Hodgkin lymphoma. The data were produced by immunoSEQ multiplex PCR, yet TCRdb's version contains in-frame clones alone and is incomplete. Of 38,000 or so clones listed, approximately 70% were seen once; the top ten hold roughly 14%. Every one of the patients relapsed after autologous stem cell transplantation (brentuximab vedotin exposure was variable). This sample comprised peripheral blood mononuclear cells (PBMCs), obtained before the second cycle of nivolumab. The receptors stem from a human donor with classical Hodgkin lymphoma.

The chain links TRBV4-3 to TRBJ1-2; D not resolved. The germline gives CDR1 LGHNA, CDR2 YSLEER. With 0 bases removed from V and 8 bases from J, the gap between germline ends came to 10 bases. The length of the CDR3 is 13 residues. The CDR3 loop reads CASSQESYGGYTF. DNA for the CDR3: TGCGCCAGCAGCCAAGAAAGCTATGGCGGCTACACCTTC.

This clone showed up just a few times. The J gene is TRBJ1-1, the V gene TRBV5-4, with D hard to call. The CDR3 totals 14 residues. CDR1 SGHNT and CDR2 YYREEE come from the germline V gene (reference sequence). Trimming removed 4 bases at V and 7 bases at J, with 17 bases between. The DNA of the CDR3 is TGTGCCAGCAGCGCAAAGGACGGAAGAAGTGAAGCTTTCTTT. Translated, it gives CASSAKDGRSEAFF.

The chain couples TRBV30 to TRBJ1-5; maybe TRBD1 (6 bases). CDR1 GTSNPN and CDR2 SVGIG come from the germline V gene (reference sequence). The CDR3 is 14 amino acids. V gave up 1 base and J gave up 4 bases, with 11 bases separating them. Here the CDR3 reads CAWSGEGDNQPQHF. Here the CDR3 DNA reads TGTGCCTGGAGTGGAGAGGGGGATAATCAGCCCCAGCATTTT.

The chain uses TRBV7-8 and TRBJ2-1; TRBD2 aligns across 9 bases. There are 15 residues in the CDR3. The germline gives CDR1 SGHVS, CDR2 FQNEAQ. V lost 4 bases and J lost 5; bases outside the gene matches: 6. The CDR3 DNA reads as TGTGCCAGCAGCTCTTCTAGCGGGACGGACAATGAGCAGTTCTTC. The encoded protein is CASSSSSGTDNEQFF.

Worth noting for this clone: An end of the junction differs from the germline gene, which may be a read error. J is TRBJ1-1 and V is TRBV5-1; 9 bases are a match to TRBD1. This CDR3 is 14 amino acids long. Germline V gene sequence: CDR1 SGHRS, CDR2 YFSETQ. The chain's CDR3 is CASSFDLGQGPADF. DNA for the CDR3: TGCGCCAGCAGCTTTGATTTGGGACAGGGACCAGCAGACTTT.

This rearrangement joins TRBV19 to TRBJ2-3; 12 nucleotides agree with TRBD2. V lost 3 bases to trimming and J lost 9 bases; unmatched junction nucleotides: 10. This CDR3 region has 16 residues. CDR1 is LNHDA, CDR2 SQIVND, per germline (reference sequence). The CDR3 nucleotides are TGTGCCAGTAGTATTATTGCGGCTAGCGGGAGGGGCACGCAGTATTTT. Translated, it gives CASSIIAASGRGTQYF.

The chain couples TRBV4-1 to TRBJ1-1; 8 bases fit TRBD1. Germline lookup yields CDR1 MGHRA and CDR2 YSYEKL. Unmatched junction bases numbered 4, after V lost 1 base and J lost 0 bases. The CDR3 consists of 16 residues. CDR3 sequence reads: CASSQGWDRMNTEAFF. In nucleotides, the CDR3 is TGCGCCAGCAGCCAAGGTTGGGACAGGATGAACACTGAAGCTTTCTTT.

This clone showed up just a few times. The chain has TRBV5-1 and TRBJ2-1; D gene ambiguous. V was pared by 4 bases and J by 2 bases, with 13 bases between. The CDR3 sequence is 15 residues long. Germline lookup yields CDR1 SGHRS and CDR2 YFSETQ. In DNA, the CDR3 is TGCGCCAGCAGCCCTGGCGTGGGTACCTACAATGAGCAGTTCTTC. Translated, it gives CASSPGVGTYNEQFF.

The chain carries TRBV18 and TRBJ2-5; 8 bases line up with TRBD1. Germline CDR1 and CDR2: KGHSH and LQKENI. The ends lost 0 bases at V and 5 bases at J; junction bases unmatched: 5. The CDR3 runs to 15 residues. The CDR3 reads CASSPPTGVRETQYF. The CDR3 DNA is TGTGCCAGCTCACCACCGACAGGGGTCAGGGAGACCCAGTACTTC. The whole variable domain, filled in from reference TRBV18 and TRBJ2-5, reads NAGVMQNPRHLVRRRGQEARLRCSPMKGHSHVYWYRQLPEEGLKFMVYLQKENIIDESGMPKERFSAEFPKEGPSILRIQQVVRGDSAAYFCASSPPTGVRETQYFGPGTRLLVL.

The chain employs TRBV19 and TRBJ2-1; 9 nucleotides match TRBD1. The CDR3 is 15 amino acids. CDR1 and CDR2 from the germline V gene are LNHDA and SQIVND (reference sequence). The junction had 5 bases not matched to a gene; V was cut back by 3 bases and J by 5 bases. The CDR3 sequence: CASSMGQGYNNEQFF. DNA of the CDR3: TGTGCCAGTAGTATGGGACAGGGATATAACAATGAGCAGTTCTTC. The full variable domain, rest sourced from reference TRBV19 and TRBJ2-1, is DGGITQSPKYLFRKEGQNVTLSCEQNLNHDAMYWYRQDPGQGLRLIYYSQIVNDFQKGDIAEGYSVSREKKESFPLTVTSAQKNPTAFYLCASSMGQGYNNEQFFGPGTRLTVL.

This clone was counted between two and nine times. The chain joins TRBV5-1 to TRBJ2-5; 10 bases line up with TRBD2. V dropped 3 bases and J dropped 4; count of bases not matched to a gene: 9. Germline lookup yields CDR1 SGHRS and CDR2 YFSETQ. The CDR3 sequence is 16 residues long. The CDR3 is CASSSYLAGARETQYF. The CDR3 nucleotides read TGCGCCAGCAGCTCTTATCTAGCGGGAGCTAGAGAGACCCAGTACTTC.

In this sample, this clone turned up once. The CDR3 protein is CASSPTNYMTTEAFF. In DNA, the CDR3 is TGTGCCAGCAGCCCGACCAACTATATGACCACTGAAGCTTTCTTT. This chain connects TRBV27 to TRBJ1-1; the D is unclear. The V gene's germline CDR1 is MNHEY and CDR2 SMNVEV (reference sequence). The CDR3 consists of 15 residues. Trimming left V 6 bases short and J 4 bases short, with 18 bases between.

The chain uses TRBV4-2 and TRBJ1-5, with TRBD1 identical over 7 bases. Unmatched junction bases numbered 5, after V lost 0 bases and J lost 6 bases. CDR3 length: 15 residues. Per the germline V gene, CDR1 is LGHNA and CDR2 is YNFKEQ. The CDR3 DNA reads as TGTGCCAGCAGCCAAGACGGACAGGTCCCTCAGCCCCAGCATTTT. Translation gives CASSQDGQVPQPQHF.

Here the CDR3 DNA reads TGTGCCAGCAGCAAAGTAGGCTACGAGCAGTACTTC. The encoded protein is CASSKVGYEQYF. The chain recombines TRBV21-1 with TRBJ2-7. TRBV21-1 is labeled a pseudogene. This CDR3 has 12 residues.

The chain joins TRBV10-3 to TRBJ2-2, with D possibly TRBD1 on 6 matching bases. Germline CDR1 reads ENHRY; CDR2 reads SYGVKD. The CDR3 totals 15 residues. V was clipped by 10 bases and J by 3 bases, with 18 bases between them. CDR3 amino acids: CATRRAGADTGELFF. The CDR3 DNA reads as TGTGCCACCCGGCGGGCAGGGGCGGACACCGGGGAGCTGTTTTTT.

There are many counts of this clone. The V and J genes are TRBV7-9 and TRBJ1-4; D uncertain. From germline, CDR1 is SEHNR and CDR2 FQNEAQ (reference sequence). The ends were cut back, 2 bases at V and 0 bases at J, with 4 bases in the middle. This CDR3 has 14 amino acids. The CDR3 DNA sequence: TGTGCCAGCAGCTTATACGCAACTAATGAAAAACTGTTTTTT. Translated: CASSLYATNEKLFF.

CDR3 residues: CASLGLANPFTDTQYF. The CDR3 nucleotides read TGTGCCAGCTTGGGACTAGCCAATCCTTTCACAGATACGCAGTATTTT. V is TRBV2 and J is TRBJ2-3; 9 bases line up with TRBD2. The CDR3 is made up of 16 amino acids. V trimming: 8 bases; J trimming: 2 bases; junction bases outside the gene matches: 11. Per the germline V gene, CDR1 is SNHLY and CDR2 is FYNNEI.

The chain is built from TRBV10-3 and TRBJ2-2, with a weak D call TRBD1 (6 bases). The CDR3 totals 19 residues. V was clipped by 0 bases and J by 6 bases, with 23 bases between them. Germline loops: CDR1 ENHRY, CDR2 SYGVKD. The CDR3 protein is CAISESTGKLLGRSGELFF. The CDR3 DNA reads as TGTGCCATCAGTGAGTCAACAGGGAAGTTATTAGGTCGATCCGGGGAGCTGTTTTTT.